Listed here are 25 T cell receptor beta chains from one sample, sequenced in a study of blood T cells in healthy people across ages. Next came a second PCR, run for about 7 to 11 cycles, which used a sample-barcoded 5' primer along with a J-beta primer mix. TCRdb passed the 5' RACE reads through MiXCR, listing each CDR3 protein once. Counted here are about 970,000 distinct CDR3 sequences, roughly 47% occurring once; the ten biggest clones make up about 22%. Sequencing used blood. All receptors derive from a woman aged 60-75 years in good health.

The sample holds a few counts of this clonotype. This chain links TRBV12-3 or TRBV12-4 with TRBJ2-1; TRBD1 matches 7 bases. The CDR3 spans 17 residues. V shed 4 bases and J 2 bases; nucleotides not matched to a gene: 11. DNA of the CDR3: TGTGCCAGCAGTTATCGCTTACAGGGGTCTACCTACAATGAGCAGTTCTTC. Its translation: CASSYRLQGSTYNEQFF.

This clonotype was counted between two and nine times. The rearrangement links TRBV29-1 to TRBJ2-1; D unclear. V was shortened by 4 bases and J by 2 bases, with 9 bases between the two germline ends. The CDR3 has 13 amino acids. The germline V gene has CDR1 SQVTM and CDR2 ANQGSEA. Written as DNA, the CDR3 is TGCAGCGTTGTTACGGGTACCTACAATGAGCAGTTCTTC. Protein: CSVVTGTYNEQFF.

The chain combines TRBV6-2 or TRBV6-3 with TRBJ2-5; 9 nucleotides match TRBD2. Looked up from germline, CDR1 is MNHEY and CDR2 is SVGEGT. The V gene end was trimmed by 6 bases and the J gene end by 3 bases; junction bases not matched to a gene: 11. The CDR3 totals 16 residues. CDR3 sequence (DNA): TGTGCCAGCAGCTACCCTGGGACTAGCCCCAAAGAGACCCAGTACTTC. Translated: CASSYPGTSPKETQYF.

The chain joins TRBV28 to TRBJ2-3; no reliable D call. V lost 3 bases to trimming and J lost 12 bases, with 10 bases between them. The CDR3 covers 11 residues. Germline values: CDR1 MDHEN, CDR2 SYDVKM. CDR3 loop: CASSFRRVQYF. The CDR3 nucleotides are TGTGCCAGCAGTTTTAGACGAGTACAGTATTTT.

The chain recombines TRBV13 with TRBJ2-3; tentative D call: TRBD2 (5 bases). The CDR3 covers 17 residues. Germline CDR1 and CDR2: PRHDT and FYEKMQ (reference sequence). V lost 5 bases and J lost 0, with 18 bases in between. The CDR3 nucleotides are TGTGCCAGCAGCCAACCGGAGGCTAGCCGTAGCACAGATACGCAGTATTTT. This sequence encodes CASSQPEASRSTDTQYF. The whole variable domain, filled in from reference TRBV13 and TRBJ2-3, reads AAGVIQSPRHLIKEKRETATLKCYPIPRHDTVYWYQQGPGQDPQFLISFYEKMQSDKGSIPDRFSAQQFSDYHSELNMSSLELGDSALYFCASSQPEASRSTDTQYFGPGTRLTVL.

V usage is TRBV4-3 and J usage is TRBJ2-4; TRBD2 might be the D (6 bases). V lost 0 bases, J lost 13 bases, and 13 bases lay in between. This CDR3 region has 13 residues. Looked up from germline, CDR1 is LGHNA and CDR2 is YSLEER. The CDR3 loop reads CASSQDFGEAQYF. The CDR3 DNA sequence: TGCGCCAGCAGCCAAGATTTCGGGGAGGCCCAGTACTTC.

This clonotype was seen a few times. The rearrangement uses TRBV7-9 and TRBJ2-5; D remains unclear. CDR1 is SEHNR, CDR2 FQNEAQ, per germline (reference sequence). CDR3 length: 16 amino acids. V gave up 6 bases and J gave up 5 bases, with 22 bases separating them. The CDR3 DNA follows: TGTGCCAGCAGTCCCCATCTTACGCCGGTATGGGAGACCCAGTACTTC. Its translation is CASSPHLTPVWETQYF.

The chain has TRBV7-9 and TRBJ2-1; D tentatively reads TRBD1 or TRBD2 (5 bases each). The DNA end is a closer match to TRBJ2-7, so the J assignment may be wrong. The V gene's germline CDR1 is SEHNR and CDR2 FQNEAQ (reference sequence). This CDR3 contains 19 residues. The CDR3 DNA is TGTGCCAGCAGCTTAGGGGGGATGGACATTTCGGGCTCCTACAATGAGCAGTACTTC. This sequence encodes CASSLGGMDISGSYNEQYF.

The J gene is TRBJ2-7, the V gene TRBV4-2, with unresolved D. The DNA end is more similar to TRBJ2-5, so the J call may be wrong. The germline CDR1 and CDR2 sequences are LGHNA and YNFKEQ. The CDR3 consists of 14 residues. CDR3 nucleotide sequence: TGTGCCAGCAGCCAAGACGACCAGCTAGAGACCCAGTACTTC. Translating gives CASSQDDQLETQYF.

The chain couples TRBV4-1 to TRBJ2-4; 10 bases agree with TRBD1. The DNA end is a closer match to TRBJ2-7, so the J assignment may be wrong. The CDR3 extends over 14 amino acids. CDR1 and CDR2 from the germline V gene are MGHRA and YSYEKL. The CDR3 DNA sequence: TGCGCCAGCAGCCAAATTGGACAGGGGGGCGAGCAGTACTTC. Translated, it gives CASSQIGQGGEQYF.

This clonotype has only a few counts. DNA of the CDR3: TGTGCCAGTAGTCCCAGGGGCGGCTTCAATGAGCAGTTCTTC. It translates to CASSPRGGFNEQFF. V usage is TRBV19 and J usage is TRBJ2-1; possible D gene TRBD1, 6 bases. In germline, CDR1 is LNHDA, CDR2 SQIVND (reference sequence). V gave up 5 bases and J gave up 6 bases, with 14 bases separating them. The CDR3 has 14 residues.

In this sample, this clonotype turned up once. The CDR3 coding sequence is TGCAGTGCTAGACGGGCGGGGGGATGGGAAAAACTGTTTTTT. Its translation is CSARRAGGWEKLFF. The chain carries TRBV20-1 and TRBJ1-4; the D gene is possibly TRBD1 (5 bases). The CDR3 is made up of 14 amino acids. The V end lost 2 bases, the J end lost 8 bases, and 15 bases lay between the germline ends. CDR1 is DFQATT and CDR2 is SNEGSKA in the germline V gene (reference sequence).

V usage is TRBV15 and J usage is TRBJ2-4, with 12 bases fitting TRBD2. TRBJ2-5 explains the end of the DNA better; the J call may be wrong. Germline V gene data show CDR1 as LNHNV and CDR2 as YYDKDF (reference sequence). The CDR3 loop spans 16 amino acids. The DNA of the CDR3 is TGTGCCACCAGCAGAGATCTAGCGGGAGGGAAAGAGACCCAGTACTTC. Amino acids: CATSRDLAGGKETQYF.

The DNA of the CDR3 is TGTGCCAGCACGGATGCGGGAGGTGATACGCAGTATTTT. This gives the protein CASTDAGGDTQYF. This chain uses TRBV28 with TRBJ2-3, with TRBD2 matching 8 bases. Germline V gives CDR1 MDHEN, CDR2 SYDVKM. This CDR3 is built from 13 residues. Trimming removed 7 bases from V and 6 bases from J; junction bases left unmatched: 6.

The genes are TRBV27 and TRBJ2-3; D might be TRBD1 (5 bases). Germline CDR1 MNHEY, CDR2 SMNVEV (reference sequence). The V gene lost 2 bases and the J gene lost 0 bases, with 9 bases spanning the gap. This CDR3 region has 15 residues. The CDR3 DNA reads TGTGCCAGCAGTTTACGACAGATTAGCACAGATACGCAGTATTTT. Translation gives CASSLRQISTDTQYF.

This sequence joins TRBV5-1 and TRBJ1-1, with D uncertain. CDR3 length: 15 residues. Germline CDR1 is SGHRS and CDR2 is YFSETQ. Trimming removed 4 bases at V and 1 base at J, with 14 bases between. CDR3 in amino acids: CASSPTKTSNTEAFF. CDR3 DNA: TGCGCCAGCAGCCCCACCAAAACCTCGAACACTGAAGCTTTCTTT.

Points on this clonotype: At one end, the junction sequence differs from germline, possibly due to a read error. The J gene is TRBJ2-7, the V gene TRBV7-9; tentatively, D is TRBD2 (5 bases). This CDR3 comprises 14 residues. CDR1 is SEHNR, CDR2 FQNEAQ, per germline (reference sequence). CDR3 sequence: CAGSLEGSSYEQYF. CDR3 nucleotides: TGTGCCGGCAGCTTAGAGGGTAGCTCCTACGAGCAGTACTTC.

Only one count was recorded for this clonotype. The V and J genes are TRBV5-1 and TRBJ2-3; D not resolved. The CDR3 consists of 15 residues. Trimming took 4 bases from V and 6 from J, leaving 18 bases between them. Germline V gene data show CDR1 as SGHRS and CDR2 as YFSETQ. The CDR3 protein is CASSNYDPSRDTQYF. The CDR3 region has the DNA TGCGCCAGCAGCAATTACGACCCCTCTCGGGATACGCAGTATTTT.

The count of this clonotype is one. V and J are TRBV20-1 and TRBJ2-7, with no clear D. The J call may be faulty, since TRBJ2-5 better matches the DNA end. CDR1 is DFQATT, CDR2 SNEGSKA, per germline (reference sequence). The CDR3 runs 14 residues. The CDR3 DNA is TGCAGTGCTAGAGAGGCTTACTCGGAAGAGACCCAGTACTTC. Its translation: CSAREAYSEETQYF.

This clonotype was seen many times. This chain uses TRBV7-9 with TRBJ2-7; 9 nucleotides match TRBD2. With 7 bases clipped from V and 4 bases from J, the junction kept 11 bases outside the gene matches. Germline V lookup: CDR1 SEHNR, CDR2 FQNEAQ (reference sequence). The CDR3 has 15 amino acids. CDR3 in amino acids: CASNPLAGQNYEQYF. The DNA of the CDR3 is TGTGCCAGCAACCCCCTAGCGGGACAAAATTACGAGCAGTACTTC.

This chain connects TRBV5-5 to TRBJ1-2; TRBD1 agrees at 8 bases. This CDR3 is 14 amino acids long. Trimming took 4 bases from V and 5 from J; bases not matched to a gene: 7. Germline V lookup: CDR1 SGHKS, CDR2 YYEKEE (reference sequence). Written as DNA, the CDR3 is TGTGCCAGCAGCCCGCGTTGGACAGGGTATGGCTACACCTTC. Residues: CASSPRWTGYGYTF. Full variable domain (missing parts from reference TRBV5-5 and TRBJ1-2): DAGVTQSPTHLIKTRGQQVTLRCSPISGHKSVSWYQQVLGQGPQFIFQYYEKEERGRGNFPDRFSARQFPNYSSELNVNALLLGDSALYLCASSPRWTGYGYTFGSGTRLTVV.

In DNA, the CDR3 is TGTGCCAGCAGCGTTGGACAGACTAATGAAAAACTGTTTTTT. Translating it yields CASSVGQTNEKLFF. The chain recombines TRBV9 with TRBJ1-4; D perhaps matches TRBD1 (6 bases). The CDR3 consists of 14 residues. Per germline, CDR1 SGDLS and CDR2 YYNGEE. Trimming left V 2 bases short and J 2 bases short, with 7 bases between.

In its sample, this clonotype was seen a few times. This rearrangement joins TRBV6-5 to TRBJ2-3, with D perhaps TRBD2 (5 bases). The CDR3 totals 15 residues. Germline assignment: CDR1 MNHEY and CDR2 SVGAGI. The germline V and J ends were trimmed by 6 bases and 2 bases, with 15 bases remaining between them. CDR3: CASSRRSGFTDTQYF. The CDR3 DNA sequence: TGTGCCAGCAGCCGCCGGAGCGGCTTCACAGATACGCAGTATTTT.

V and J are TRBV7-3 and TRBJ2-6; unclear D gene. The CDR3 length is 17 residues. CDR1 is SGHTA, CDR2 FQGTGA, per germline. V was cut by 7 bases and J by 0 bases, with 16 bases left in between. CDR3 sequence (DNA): TGTGCCAGCACGCCAAGGACGTGGCTCTCTGGGGCCAACGTCCTGACTTTC. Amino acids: CASTPRTWLSGANVLTF.

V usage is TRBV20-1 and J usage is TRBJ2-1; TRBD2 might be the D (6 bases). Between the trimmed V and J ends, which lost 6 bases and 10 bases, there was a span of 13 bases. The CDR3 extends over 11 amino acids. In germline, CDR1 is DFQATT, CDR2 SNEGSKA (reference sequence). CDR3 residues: CSAGDSREQFF. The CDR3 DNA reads TGCAGTGCCGGGGACTCCCGCGAGCAGTTCTTC.